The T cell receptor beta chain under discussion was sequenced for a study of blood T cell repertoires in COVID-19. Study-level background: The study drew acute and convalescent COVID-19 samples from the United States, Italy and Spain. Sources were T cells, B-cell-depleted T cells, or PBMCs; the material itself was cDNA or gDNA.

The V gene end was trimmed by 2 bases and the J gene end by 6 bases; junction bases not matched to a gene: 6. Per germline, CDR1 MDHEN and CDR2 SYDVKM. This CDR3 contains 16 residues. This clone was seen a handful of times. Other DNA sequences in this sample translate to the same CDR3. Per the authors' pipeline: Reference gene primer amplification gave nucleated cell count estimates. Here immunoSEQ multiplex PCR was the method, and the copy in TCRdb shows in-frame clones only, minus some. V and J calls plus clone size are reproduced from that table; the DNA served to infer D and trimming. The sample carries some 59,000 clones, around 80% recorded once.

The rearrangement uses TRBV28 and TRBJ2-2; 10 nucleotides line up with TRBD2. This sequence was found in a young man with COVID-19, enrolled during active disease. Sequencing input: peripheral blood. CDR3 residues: CASSLLAGEGPGELFF. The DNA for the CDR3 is TGTGCCAGCAGTTTACTAGCGGGGGAAGGTCCCGGGGAGCTGTTTTTT.